This TCR beta chain was sequenced in a study of T cell changes during pregnancy in multiple sclerosis. The method was immunoSEQ multiplex PCR; TCRdb's version includes in-frame clones alone and lacks a portion of them. The table lists 100,000 or so clones, roughly 92% of them singletons, with 3% to 3.5% in the top ten. This clone was recorded only once. This CDR3 has 15 residues. Deletions cut 6 bases from V and 0 bases from J, with 12 bases between. In germline, CDR1 is MDHEN, CDR2 SYDVKM. The receptor was derived from a female donor with multiple sclerosis, enrolled in a pregnancy study. The rearrangement links TRBV28 to TRBJ1-3, with D tentatively TRBD1 (6 bases). This specimen was peripheral blood, taken after pregnancy. The CDR3 is CASSIEQGSGNTIYF. The CDR3 nucleotides are TGTGCCAGCAGCATAGAACAGGGCTCTGGAAACACCATATATTTT. Full variable domain (remainder filled in from reference TRBV28 and TRBJ1-3): DVKVTQSSRYLVKRTGEKVFLECVQDMDHENMFWYRQDPGLGLRLIYFSYDVKMKEKGDIPEGYSVSREKKERFSLILESASTNQTSMYLCASSIEQGSGNTIYFGEGSWLTVV.